This TCR beta chain was documented in a study of T cells in Graves' hyperthyroidism and ophthalmopathy. The junction had 8 bases not matched to a gene; V was cut back by 5 bases and J by 8 bases. CDR1 and CDR2 from the germline V gene are MDHEN and SYDVKM. The CDR3 is made up of 14 amino acids. It was RNA transcripts that yielded the amplified TCR beta CDR3 regions. First-round RT-PCR targeting the TCR CDR3 was performed with the HTBI primer set. TCRdb processed the multiplex PCR reads anew with MiXCR; each CDR3 protein has one entry. Here the sample spans about 130,000 distinct CDR3 sequences, roughly 23% being singletons. This clonotype was recorded many times. The antigen is unknown. General study results and limits: Also found in blood were most expanded thyroid clonotypes above 0.001.

Sequencing used blood. J is TRBJ1-4 and V is TRBV28; 7 bases are a match to TRBD1. This sequence originates from a woman aged 45-65 years with Graves' hyperthyroidism that later progressed to Graves' ophthalmopathy. CDR3 region: CASSPTGEKEKLFF. As DNA, the CDR3 is TGTGCCAGCAGTCCCACAGGGGAGAAAGAAAAACTGTTTTTT.